This record looks at one TCR beta chain sequence and its context. A far larger clone is just one base off, so this is likely a read error. This specimen belongs to a study of low-dose radiotherapy and immunotherapy resistance in tumors. Study-wide context: A dose of 0.5 Gy per fraction was delivered to Cohort 1 every 2 weeks, for a total of 6.5 Gy.

cDNA synthesis used a TRAV/TRBV-specific primer set for both chains. PCR amplification of the TCRs was performed with Phusion for 20 PCR cycles, and it relied on a constant-region primer together with a V-primer adapter. TCRdb used MiXCR to reprocess the reads, holding one entry per CDR3 protein. This sample has tens of thousands of distinct CDR3 sequences, with under 25% found just once. CDR3 length: 16 residues. Per germline, CDR1 MDHEN and CDR2 SYDVKM. V gave up 6 bases and J gave up 10 bases, with 25 bases separating them. Regarding time point: after trial treatment. Treatment denoted: LDRT plus nivolumab, ipilimumab, low-dose cyclophosphamide and aspirin (RACIN trial).

The source is a female donor with ovarian cancer. The sample in question was PBMCs, obtained after low-dose radiotherapy plus immunotherapy. V usage is TRBV28 and J usage is TRBJ2-1, with a tentative D call TRBD1 (7 bases). CDR3 in DNA: TGTGCCAGCAGCCCCGGCGGCGGGACAGCCTTCTACGAGCAGTTCTTC. It translates to CASSPGGGTAFYEQFF. The variable domain in full, with the rest retrieved from reference TRBV28 and TRBJ2-1, is DVKVTQSSRYLVKRTGEKVFLECVQDMDHENMFWYRQDPGLGLRLIYFSYDVKMKEKGDIPEGYSVSREKKERFSLILESASTNQTSMYLCASSPGGGTAFYEQFFGPGTRLTVL.